This TCR beta chain derives from a study of T cells expressing NK-cell markers. TCRdb re-called the 5' RACE reads and shows each CDR3 protein once, DNA omitted. The sample table sets out about 380,000 distinct CDR3 sequences. Germline loops: CDR1 MNHNS, CDR2 SASEGT. This CDR3 comprises 15 residues. This TCR was recovered from a man aged 18-69 years in good health. This rearrangement joins TRBV6-1 to TRBJ2-7; the TCRdb D gene call, TRBD2, has no DNA to confirm it. The sequenced sample consisted of blood T cells: a sorted CD56 or NKG2C T cell subset, CD4+ or CD8+ T cells, or bulk PBMC T cells (not recorded which). CDR3 residues: CASSEEAGLTYEQYF.